This entry lists 18 T cell receptor beta chains sequenced from one sample in a study of cytomegalovirus exposure and HLA in healthy donors. Primers: 60 Vbeta forward and 13 Jbeta reverse. Data came from immunoSEQ multiplex PCR; TCRdb stores just in-frame clones and leaves some out. The sample includes over 85,000 clones, 76% of them seen just once. What was sequenced was PBMCs. The receptor source for this set is a man aged 35-49 years in good health and CMV-seronegative.

The chain links TRBV21-1 to TRBJ2-7; whether TRBD1, the table's D call, matches the DNA was not checked. TRBV21-1 is recorded as a pseudogene. The CDR3 spans 14 residues. The CDR3 DNA is TGTGCCAGCAGCCCAGGAAAACAGTCCTACGAGCAGTACTTC. Its translation is CASSPGKQSYEQYF.

V gene TRBV2 combines with J gene TRBJ2-3; possible D gene TRBD2, 5 bases. Germline CDR1 is SNHLY and CDR2 is FYNNEI. The V and J ends lost 1 base and 3 bases respectively, with 5 bases between them. There are 13 residues in the CDR3. The CDR3, as DNA: TGTGCCAGCAGTGAAGGGGAGACAGATACGCAGTATTTT. Encoded protein: CASSEGETDTQYF.

This clone showed up just once. The chain carries TRBV28 and TRBJ1-5, with D unresolved. The CDR3 covers 15 residues. The germline CDR1 and CDR2 sequences are MDHEN and SYDVKM. With 6 bases removed from V and 1 base from J, the gap between germline ends came to 13 bases. The CDR3 DNA reads TGTGCCAGCAGCGGGAGGGTCTGGAGCAATCAGCCCCAGCATTTT. It encodes CASSGRVWSNQPQHF. The full variable domain, completed using reference TRBV28 and TRBJ1-5, is DVKVTQSSRYLVKRTGEKVFLECVQDMDHENMFWYRQDPGLGLRLIYFSYDVKMKEKGDIPEGYSVSREKKERFSLILESASTNQTSMYLCASSGRVWSNQPQHFGDGTRLSIL.

This clone was picked up one time. V gene TRBV27 combines with J gene TRBJ2-7, with D uncertain. From germline, CDR1 is MNHEY and CDR2 SMNVEV (reference sequence). The CDR3 is 12 amino acids. The germline V and J ends were trimmed by 2 bases and 6 bases, with 8 bases remaining between them. This CDR3 is CASSLGPGEQYF. As DNA, the CDR3 is TGTGCCAGCAGTTTAGGTCCCGGCGAGCAGTACTTC.

There are a few counts of this clone. The V and J genes are TRBV2 and TRBJ2-7, with D hard to call. The CDR3 is 11 amino acids. The germline V gene encodes CDR1 SNHLY and CDR2 FYNNEI. The V gene lost 7 bases and the J gene lost 2 bases, with 6 bases spanning the gap. The CDR3 here is CASTSAYEQYF. The CDR3 DNA follows: TGTGCCAGCACAAGCGCCTACGAGCAGTACTTC.

The chain employs TRBV7-2 and TRBJ2-7, with D tentatively TRBD2 (5 bases). The germline V gene encodes CDR1 SGHTA and CDR2 FQGNSA. The CDR3 is 14 amino acids. Trimming left V 2 bases short and J 5 bases short, with 13 bases between. CDR3 amino acids: CASSLSPGENEQYF. The DNA of the CDR3 is TGTGCCAGCAGCTTATCACCCGGGGAGAACGAGCAGTACTTC.

This clone was detected only once. This sequence joins TRBV11-2 and TRBJ2-1; tentatively, D is TRBD2 (5 bases). The length of the CDR3 is 13 residues. The germline gives CDR1 SGHAT, CDR2 FQNNGV. The V gene lost 5 bases and the J gene lost 5 bases, with 10 bases spanning the gap. The CDR3 loop is CASSVLENNEQFF. The CDR3 DNA sequence: TGTGCCAGCAGCGTACTAGAAAACAATGAGCAGTTCTTC.

J is TRBJ2-5 and V is TRBV27; TRBD2 might be the D (6 bases). V dropped 8 bases and J dropped 4 bases, with 20 bases sitting between them. CDR1 and CDR2 from the germline V gene are MNHEY and SMNVEV (reference sequence). This CDR3 has 15 residues. This CDR3 is CASSTGGAHPETQYF. CDR3 in DNA: TGTGCCAGCTCCACAGGAGGGGCGCACCCAGAGACCCAGTACTTC.

The V and J genes are TRBV4-3 and TRBJ1-2; D unresolved. CDR3 length: 17 residues. V was trimmed by 0 bases and J by 2 bases, leaving 16 bases between them. CDR1 and CDR2 from the germline V gene are LGHNA and YSLEER. DNA for the CDR3: TGCGCCAGCAGCCAAGATGGTCCCACAGCGGGGAACTATGGCTACACCTTC. This translates into CASSQDGPTAGNYGYTF.

V usage is TRBV5-6 and J usage is TRBJ1-2, with D tentatively TRBD1 (5 bases). Looked up from germline, CDR1 is SGHDT and CDR2 is YYEEEE. V shed 4 bases and J shed 8 bases, with 27 bases lying between them. This CDR3 region has 17 residues. As DNA, the CDR3 is TGTGCCAGCAGCCCCCCCTTGAAAAGGCGGGGGGGATACGGCTACACCTTC. This gives the protein CASSPPLKRRGGYGYTF.

The CDR3 is CASSVSFESGANVLTF. The CDR3 nucleotides are TGTGCCAGCAGTGTCTCTTTCGAGTCTGGGGCCAACGTCCTGACTTTC. The chain is built from TRBV6-4 and TRBJ2-6, with D unclear. Trimming left V 4 bases short and J 1 base short, with 11 bases between. This CDR3 is built from 16 residues. Germline V gives CDR1 MRHNA, CDR2 SNTAGT.

This clone was recorded a few times. The chain has TRBV19 and TRBJ2-1; maybe TRBD2 (5 bases). Germline V lookup: CDR1 LNHDA, CDR2 SQIVND (reference sequence). Trimming pared 4 bases from V and 5 bases from J, leaving 24 bases between. The CDR3 loop spans 18 amino acids. CDR3 loop: CASSSITPGSPHHNEQFF. CDR3 coding DNA: TGTGCCAGTAGTAGCATAACTCCGGGATCCCCCCACCACAATGAGCAGTTCTTC.

The J gene is TRBJ2-1, the V gene TRBV10-2; the D gene is possibly TRBD2 (6 bases). V lost 8 bases and J 8 bases, leaving 16 bases between the germline ends. In germline, CDR1 is WSHSY, CDR2 SAAADI. The CDR3 totals 13 residues. CDR3 DNA: TGCGCCAGCCTACAGATACGCGGGGATGAGCAGTTCTTC. This sequence encodes CASLQIRGDEQFF.

This clone has only one observation. In DNA form, the CDR3 reads TGTGCCAGCAGTCAACAGGGGTTTGAAGCTTTCTTT. Protein product: CASSQQGFEAFF. The V and J genes are TRBV28 and TRBJ1-1; 7 nucleotides align to TRBD1. The CDR3 runs to 12 residues. In germline, CDR1 is MDHEN, CDR2 SYDVKM. V lost 5 bases and J lost 7; bases outside the gene matches: 4.

The chain uses TRBV7-9 and TRBJ2-1; D perhaps matches TRBD2 (6 bases). V gave up 3 bases and J gave up 4 bases, with 13 bases separating them. Germline CDR1 and CDR2: SEHNR and FQNEAQ (reference sequence). The CDR3 length is 15 residues. CDR3 in amino acids: CASSFLAAPYNEQFF. The CDR3 DNA sequence: TGTGCCAGCAGCTTCTTAGCGGCACCTTACAATGAGCAGTTCTTC. The full variable domain, rest sourced from reference TRBV7-9 and TRBJ2-1, is DTGVSQNPRHKITKRGQNVTFRCDPISEHNRLYWYRQTLGQGPEFLTYFQNEAQLEKSRLLSDRFSAERPKGSFSTLEIQRTEQGDSAMYLCASSFLAAPYNEQFFGPGTRLTVL.

This clone was seen a few times. This rearrangement joins TRBV28 to TRBJ1-5, with D maybe TRBD1 (5 bases). CDR1 and CDR2 from the germline V gene are MDHEN and SYDVKM. The V end lost 2 bases, the J end lost 6 bases, and 11 bases lay between the germline ends. The CDR3 spans 14 residues. CDR3 in DNA: TGTGCCAGCAGTTTACCCCGAAGGGGTCAGCCCCAGCATTTT. This codes for CASSLPRRGQPQHF.

V is TRBV7-9 and J is TRBJ2-7, with D tentatively TRBD2 (5 bases). This CDR3 contains 14 residues. Germline CDR1 SEHNR, CDR2 FQNEAQ (reference sequence). Trimming pared 4 bases from V and 2 bases from J, leaving 12 bases between. In nucleotides, the CDR3 is TGTGCCAGCAGCTCCACCACTAGAACCTACGAGCAGTACTTC. It yields the protein CASSSTTRTYEQYF.

The chain couples TRBV7-2 to TRBJ1-1; D is ambiguous. The V and J ends lost 3 bases and 6 bases respectively, with 8 bases between them. CDR3 length: 12 amino acids. CDR1 and CDR2 from the germline V gene are SGHTA and FQGNSA. The DNA for the CDR3 is TGTGCCAGCAGCTTGAGTCGGGCTGAAGCTTTCTTT. Residues: CASSLSRAEAFF.